This TCR beta chain was found in a study of blood T cell repertoires in COVID-19. Overall study: T cells, B-cell-depleted T cells, or PBMCs provided the cDNA or gDNA that served as material.

As originally analysed: Scientists estimated how many nucleated cells there were by amplifying reference gene primers. Assay: immunoSEQ multiplex PCR; the TCRdb copy retains only in-frame clones and omits some. The D gene and trimming were derived from the DNA, and the V and J assignments and clone size from that table. Among just under 60,000 clones listed, approximately 79% were seen once. The germline V gene encodes CDR1 SGHTA and CDR2 FQGNSA. The CDR3 loop spans 12 amino acids. J was trimmed by 15 bases and V by 3 bases; bases with no gene match: 6. The TCR originated in a human donor in a cohort sampled during active COVID-19. The source material was peripheral blood. The chain employs TRBV7-2 and TRBJ1-5, with 9 bases aligning to TRBD1. This CDR3 is CASSLGQGVVHF. CDR3 nucleotide sequence: TGTGCCAGCAGCTTGGGACAGGGAGTTGTGCATTTT.